This T cell receptor (beta chain) was sequenced during a study of T cells in Graves' hyperthyroidism and ophthalmopathy. Authors of the study amplified TCR beta CDR3 regions from RNA transcripts. HTBI primers were employed in a first-round RT-PCR of the TCR CDR3. Using its own MiXCR run on the multiplex PCR reads, TCRdb lists one record per CDR3 protein. The sample lists around 500,000 distinct CDR3 sequences, about 15% occurring once. Graves' hyperthyroidism showing no ophthalmopathy progression within 18 months was considered stable. Germline CDR1 reads LNHDA; CDR2 reads SQIVND (reference sequence). V dropped 5 bases and J dropped 0 bases, with 11 bases sitting between them. CDR3 length: 14 amino acids.

The clonotype comes from a woman in her thirties or forties with Graves' hyperthyroidism. The V call is TRBV19, the J call TRBJ2-7; weak D call: TRBD2 (5 bases). Input material: blood. The CDR3 coding sequence is TGTGCCAGTAGTTCGGCTAGCAGCTCCTACGAGCAGTACTTC. Amino acids: CASSSASSSYEQYF.